A single sample gave rise to the 20 T cell receptor beta chains below, sequenced in a study of control samples from healthy donors and cancer patients. The assay was immunoSEQ multiplex PCR, and TCRdb's table has in-frame clones only and misses some. There are more than 25,000 clones in the sample; approximately 94% occur only once, and under 7% lies in the top ten. Material: blood. These TCRs come from a man in his sixties in good health.

The V call is TRBV7-2, the J call TRBJ1-5, with 8 nucleotides matching TRBD1. CDR1 and CDR2 (germline): SGHTA, FQGNSA. This CDR3 region has 16 residues. V lost 5 bases and J lost 5; bases outside the gene matches: 11. The CDR3 DNA reads TGTGCCAGCAGCATTACTTTGACAGGGGCCTATCAGCCCCAGCATTTT. Translation gives CASSITLTGAYQPQHF.

This chain joins TRBV4-2 and TRBJ2-1; TRBD2 might be the D (6 bases). The ends were cut back, 0 bases at V and 4 bases at J, with 10 bases in the middle. Germline assignment: CDR1 LGHNA and CDR2 YNFKEQ. The CDR3 loop spans 15 amino acids. The CDR3: CASSQDRREYNEQFF. The CDR3 DNA reads as TGTGCCAGCAGCCAAGATCGGCGGGAATACAATGAGCAGTTCTTC.

The chain carries TRBV28 and TRBJ1-3, with 7 nucleotides matching TRBD1. Trimming removed 6 bases from V and 2 bases from J; junction bases left unmatched: 7. The CDR3 covers 15 residues. Germline CDR1 MDHEN, CDR2 SYDVKM. The DNA of the CDR3 is TGTGCCAGCAGGCAGGCAGGGGGAACTGGAAACACCATATATTTT. Its protein product is CASRQAGGTGNTIYF.

V is TRBV12-5 and J is TRBJ2-7; 9 bases map to TRBD1. After removal of 1 base from V and 4 bases from J, the junction contained 5 bases not matched to a gene. This CDR3 has 15 residues. The germline V gene encodes CDR1 LGHNT and CDR2 FRNRAP. In DNA form, the CDR3 reads TGTGCTAGTGGTTTGGGGGACAGGGAAATATACGAGCAGTACTTC. Protein sequence: CASGLGDREIYEQYF.

The rearrangement links TRBV6-5 to TRBJ2-1; possible D gene TRBD1, 6 bases. The V and J ends lost 10 bases and 6 bases respectively, with 19 bases between them. Germline-derived CDR1 and CDR2 are MNHEY and SVGAGI. CDR3 length: 14 amino acids. As DNA, the CDR3 is TGTGCCACTAGAGGGCTCCGAGGGGGCAATGAGCAGTTCTTC. The encoded protein is CATRGLRGGNEQFF.

The chain uses TRBV21-1 and TRBJ1-2. TRBV21-1 is a pseudogene segment. The CDR3 totals 18 residues. CDR3 in amino acids: CASSSKGSGDVVIYGYTF. The CDR3 DNA sequence: TGTGCCAGCAGCTCAAAGGGATCCGGGGACGTCGTAATCTATGGCTACACCTTC.

V usage is TRBV18 and J usage is TRBJ1-1, with D possibly being TRBD1 (6 bases). The CDR3 length is 15 residues. V was trimmed by 1 base and J by 5 bases, leaving 14 bases between them. Germline loops: CDR1 KGHSH, CDR2 LQKENI. In nucleotides, the CDR3 is TGTGCCAGCTCACCACTCCCAGGGGAGGTTACTGAAGCTTTCTTT. Translated, it gives CASSPLPGEVTEAFF.

The rearrangement links TRBV5-4 to TRBJ1-2; D possibly corresponds to TRBD1 (6 bases). The CDR3 has 14 residues. The germline CDR1 and CDR2 sequences are SGHNT and YYREEE (reference sequence). V dropped 4 bases and J dropped 2 bases, with 12 bases sitting between them. This CDR3 is CASSKQGRNYGYTF. The CDR3 DNA is TGTGCCAGCAGCAAACAGGGTCGGAACTATGGCTACACCTTC.

The V call is TRBV20-1, the J call TRBJ2-3; a possible D gene is TRBD1 (6 bases). Deletions cut 3 bases from V and 5 bases from J, with 12 bases between. The germline V gene has CDR1 DFQATT and CDR2 SNEGSKA (reference sequence). This CDR3 is built from 13 residues. DNA of the CDR3: TGCAGTGCTAGTTCGGCAGGGGAAGATACGCAGTATTTT. Protein sequence: CSASSAGEDTQYF.

The chain has TRBV24-1 and TRBJ2-1; the D is unclear. CDR1 is KGHDR and CDR2 is SFDVKD in the germline V gene. The CDR3 has 16 residues. Trimming shortened V by 4 bases and J by 3 bases, and 15 bases separated the two germline ends. Here the CDR3 DNA reads TGTGCCACCAGTGACTTGGGCCCCCTAGGCTACAATGAGCAGTTCTTC. This gives the protein CATSDLGPLGYNEQFF.

The chain is built from TRBV5-1 and TRBJ1-2; no reliable D call. The CDR3 covers 13 residues. Trimming left V 4 bases short and J 0 bases short, with 7 bases between. Germline lookup yields CDR1 SGHRS and CDR2 YFSETQ. The CDR3 protein is CASSALTNYGYTF. The CDR3 DNA is TGCGCCAGCAGCGCGTTAACTAACTATGGCTACACCTTC.

This chain connects TRBV6-5 to TRBJ2-3, with no clear D. CDR3 length equals 15 residues. Germline V CDR1 and CDR2: MNHEY, SVGAGI. V was clipped by 6 bases and J by 0 bases, with 13 bases between them. For the CDR3, the DNA is TGTGCCAGCAGAAGTCAGCCCCTTAGCACAGATACGCAGTATTTT. This codes for CASRSQPLSTDTQYF.

J is TRBJ2-7 and V is TRBV4-1, with 9 bases identical to TRBD1. Germline V gives CDR1 MGHRA, CDR2 YSYEKL. After removal of 0 bases from V and 3 bases from J, the junction contained 3 bases not matched to a gene. This CDR3 spans 15 amino acids. CDR3 DNA: TGCGCCAGCAGCCAAGAGGACAGGGGCCACTACGAGCAGTACTTC. Translated: CASSQEDRGHYEQYF.

The genes are TRBV28 and TRBJ1-2, with D maybe TRBD1 (6 bases). The ends were cut back, 6 bases at V and 7 bases at J, with 21 bases in the middle. CDR1 MDHEN and CDR2 SYDVKM come from the germline V gene. The CDR3 loop spans 15 amino acids. In DNA, the CDR3 is TGTGCCAGCAGGCCGAGTAGGGGGGGGCTAAGTGGCTACACCTTC. This sequence encodes CASRPSRGGLSGYTF.

V usage is TRBV27 and J usage is TRBJ2-1; perhaps TRBD2 as D (6 bases). Germline V lookup: CDR1 MNHEY, CDR2 SMNVEV (reference sequence). Between the trimmed V and J ends, which lost 5 bases and 0 bases, there was a span of 23 bases. This CDR3 has 19 amino acids. This CDR3 is CASSPRDPRAAGSYNEQFF. The CDR3 DNA reads TGTGCCAGCAGTCCCCGGGACCCCCGCGCAGCGGGCTCCTACAATGAGCAGTTCTTC.

The chain combines TRBV6-6 with TRBJ1-1; D unclear. CDR3 size: 13 residues. V lost 2 bases and J lost 8, with 12 bases in between. The germline V gene encodes CDR1 MNHNY and CDR2 SVGAGI (reference sequence). The CDR3 DNA sequence: TGTGCCAGCAGTTACGAAAAGCTTGCAGAAGCTTTCTTT. It translates to CASSYEKLAEAFF.

The chain links TRBV5-1 to TRBJ1-1; D may be TRBD1 (5 bases). The germline V gene has CDR1 SGHRS and CDR2 YFSETQ. This CDR3 is 14 amino acids long. The V end was cut by 5 bases, the J end by 4 bases, with 15 bases between. The CDR3 DNA follows: TGCGCCAGCAGTTCTCAGGGTTTGGGCACTGAAGCTTTCTTT. Residues: CASSSQGLGTEAFF.

The CDR3, as DNA: TGTGCCGAAGCACGGGAGGCCGGGGAGCTGTTTTTT. This gives the protein CAEAREAGELFF. The chain links TRBV6-6 to TRBJ2-2; 7 nucleotides match TRBD2. V was pared by 11 bases and J by 6 bases, with 6 bases of the junction left unmatched. The CDR3 sequence is 12 residues long. CDR1 is MNHNY, CDR2 SVGAGI, per germline (reference sequence).

The chain uses TRBV2 and TRBJ1-1; TRBD1 matches at 8 bases. The CDR3 totals 15 residues. The V gene end was trimmed by 6 bases and the J gene end by 4 bases; junction bases not matched to a gene: 10. The germline CDR1 and CDR2 sequences are SNHLY and FYNNEI. CDR3 loop: CASREDRELFTEAFF. The CDR3 DNA reads TGTGCCAGCAGGGAGGACAGGGAGCTGTTCACTGAAGCTTTCTTT. The entire variable domain, with the rest obtained from reference TRBV2 and TRBJ1-1, is as follows: EPEVTQTPSHQVTQMGQEVILRCVPISNHLYFYWYRQILGQKVEFLVSFYNNEISEKSEIFDDQFSVERPDGSNFTLKIRSTKLEDSAMYFCASREDRELFTEAFFGQGTRLTVV.

This rearrangement joins TRBV14 to TRBJ2-3; 8 nucleotides line up with TRBD1. From germline, CDR1 is SGHDN and CDR2 FVKESK. The CDR3 is made up of 12 amino acids. The trim removed 6 bases at V and 11 bases at J, leaving 7 bases unmatched. For the CDR3, the DNA is TGTGCCAGCAGTCTCGACAGGGGCGTGCAGTATTTT. The encoded protein is CASSLDRGVQYF.